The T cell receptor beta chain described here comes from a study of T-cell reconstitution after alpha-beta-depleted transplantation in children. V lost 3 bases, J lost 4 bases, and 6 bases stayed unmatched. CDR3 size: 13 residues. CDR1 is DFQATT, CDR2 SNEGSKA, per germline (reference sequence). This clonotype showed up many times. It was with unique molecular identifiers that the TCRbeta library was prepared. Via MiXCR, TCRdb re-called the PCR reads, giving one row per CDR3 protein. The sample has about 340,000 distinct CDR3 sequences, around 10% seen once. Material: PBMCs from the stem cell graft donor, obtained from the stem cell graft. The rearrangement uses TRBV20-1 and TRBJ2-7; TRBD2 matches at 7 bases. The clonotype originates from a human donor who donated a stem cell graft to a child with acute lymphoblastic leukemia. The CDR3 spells CSARGGEDYEQYF. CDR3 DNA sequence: TGCAGTGCTAGGGGGGGGGAGGATTACGAGCAGTACTTC.